This T cell receptor beta chain was obtained from a study of cytomegalovirus exposure and HLA in healthy donors (dated by TCRdb to about 2017). Study-level background: An earlier analysis of 587 of the donors reported approximately 260 Gb of sequence data and 95 million to 130 million unique TCR beta sequences obtained from about 180 million T cells. About 300 gigabases of sequencing data and approximately 93 million unique TCR sequences were included in an early release covering about 600 HLA-typed donors. The genetic ancestry cluster associated with self-reported Caucasian donors included about 81% of the roughly 390 genotyped donors. The study aimed to test whether signatures of past pathogen exposure could be identified by cataloging public T cell receptors. The study used immunosequencing to profile the T cell repertoires of 666 subjects and linked those repertoires to cytomegalovirus serostatus. In addition to the first cohort of about 650 subjects, a separate validation cohort of 100 to 150 different subjects was used. The study combined high-throughput TCR immunosequencing, statistical association of individual TCRs with disease status, and machine learning to predict cytomegalovirus infection status. A later analysis re-analyzed previously published TCR beta repertoires from roughly 600 donors and added high-resolution HLA genotyping to study TCR occurrence patterns. Rather than drawing on any new phenotypic data, the later analysis identified candidate immune exposures from TCR beta sequences and the way those sequences occurred across donors. An earlier analysis of 500 to 750 of the donors applied high-throughput TCR beta sequencing to assess whether each TCR beta V gene segment acted as functional or pseudogenic. Donor age, sex, ethnicity and CMV serostatus were compiled together with the repertoire data. A later genetic analysis used genome-wide SNP genotypes for about 65% of the roughly 670 donors, treating that subset as a discovery cohort. Every discovery cohort repertoire had been produced on one sequencing platform. HLA typing covered class I and class II loci at four-digit resolution. Typing coverage differed by locus: A, B, C, DRB1 and DQB1 were typed in roughly 629-630 donors, DQA1 in 522, DPA1 in some 610, and DPB1 in 472. Four or five DR-DQ haplotypes were handled as single units for association and clustering because linkage in the cohort was strong. Among almost 400 genotyped donors of the cohort, an average of around 240,000 unique TCR beta nucleotide sequences were sequenced per donor, 15% to 20% of them non-productive. Study-wide conclusions, independent of this receptor: In a later analysis, TCR association rates were found to vary across HLA loci, with the most associated TCRs seen for DRB1 alleles and the fewest for HLA-C alleles. In vitro tests confirmed that three of the cytomegalovirus-associated TCR beta chains recognize cytomegalovirus antigens. An earlier analysis of approximately 590 of the donors showed that most TCR beta V segments appeared in productive rearrangements either about 87% or about 30% of the time, which broadly matched IMGT annotations. HLA typing was unavailable for some donors at each locus, so association tests used only the typed subset. A later genetic analysis associated a missense DCLRE1C variant with V-gene and J-gene trimming of TCR beta chains, and an independent cohort replicated the association. Immune exposure information for the cohort was limited to CMV serostatus. A later analysis found that HLA-associated TCR beta chains were more clonally expanded and had lower generation probabilities than equally common non-associated chains. In a later analysis, more than 15,000 TCR beta sequences were associated with specific HLA alleles at a false discovery rate of 0.05. Some IMGT-functional V segments, including TRBV6-2 and TRBV6-3, could not be distinguished by the 87-base-pair reads and were therefore excluded. The sequencing pipeline was judged likely to have produced a cluster of highly shared sequence variants as a technical artifact. A later analysis reported that several top co-occurrence clusters appeared linked to parvovirus B19, influenza, CMV and Epstein-Barr virus. In the study, around 150 TCR beta chains were listed as associated with cytomegalovirus. Cytomegalovirus status was reported to be diagnosed by the classifier with high specificity and sensitivity in both the original and validation cohorts. According to the authors, the approach could potentially be generalized to other disease states and immunological phenotypes. Sequencing depth was assumed to be roughly uniform across donors in the presence/absence analyses, though that assumption may not hold. A later genetic analysis reported fewer N-insertions in productive TCRs among donors in an Asian-associated ancestry cluster than the roughly 670-donor mean. In a later analysis, most CMV-associated TCR beta chains were found to appear HLA-restricted, with HLA associations seemingly driven largely by CMV exposure. Approximately 16 rarely observed V segments, including chromosome 9 orphons, were excluded from the earlier analysis of about 600 of the donors because counts were too low. A further reported finding was that TCR beta sequences accurately predicted the HLA-A and HLA-B alleles for most subjects in the first cohort. Most TCR sequences were seen in very few donors, while some public TCRs were found in many individuals. Linkage disequilibrium might explain the correlated functional status among segregating V segments, but an unknown experimental factor could not be excluded. When HLA alleles, especially DR and DQ, strongly co-occurred, TCR associations were difficult to assign to individual alleles. In this cohort, only TCR beta chains were sequenced, and detectable features were limited by the absence of alpha or paired-chain data.

After removal of 3 bases from V and 8 bases from J, the junction retains 8 bases not matched to a gene. The CDR3 measures 14 amino acids from cysteine to phenylalanine. Of the read, only the CDR3 DNA is kept; its 42 bases are in frame from base 1. CDR1 and CDR2 (SGHRS, YFSETQ) derive from the germline V gene. The cohort was made up of 650 to 700 healthy bone marrow donors. At the time of sampling, every cohort member was nominally healthy, though immune exposures that went unrecorded were likely present. The donor was CMV seropositive and belonged to the group of more than 250 seropositive cohort members. A peripheral blood sample was collected from each donor, and TCR beta sequencing was performed on peripheral blood mononuclear cells. The Qiagen DNeasy Blood Extraction Kit was used to extract genomic DNA from the blood cell samples. For this clone: What antigen it recognizes has not been identified. No per-base quality is available; no much larger clone lies one base away.

Libraries were built with the immunoSEQ multiplex PCR assay. For the multiplex PCR, a mixture combining 60 forward primers for TCR Vbeta segments and 13 reverse primers for TCR Jbeta segments was used. A multiplex PCR assay on genomic DNA amplified the CDR3 region of rearranged TCR beta genes. The amplified TCR beta libraries were sequenced on the Illumina HiSeq System as 87-base-pair reads. Processing in the source paper ran as follows. A later analysis counted 65 million to 90 million unique TCR beta chains across the 650 to 700 repertoires, and around 9.9 million of these chains were shared by at least two donors. Raw reads were error-corrected and collapsed into unique sequences with a nearest-neighbor algorithm that merged closely related sequences to remove PCR and sequencing errors. To assign V, D and J gene segments, CDR3 sequences were aligned to IMGT reference sequences. For a sequence to be retained, at least a six-nucleotide match to both a V gene segment and a J gene segment was required. A rearrangement counted as productive if the CDR3 had no stop codons and remained in frame with V and J, and every other rearrangement counted as non-productive. CDR3 was defined by IMGT convention, running from the second conserved V-encoded cysteine to the conserved J-encoded phenylalanine. The earlier analysis of 500 to 750 of the donors excluded any sequence lacking an unambiguous match to a single V gene segment. In an earlier analysis of roughly 600 of the donors, a V segment was called functional when productive rearrangements were above 56.7%, and segregating when the standard deviation between donors exceeded 5%. A statistical classification framework was built to diagnose cytomegalovirus status from the catalog of TCR beta chain sequences. In a later analysis, V and J genes were assigned by comparing TCR nucleotide sequences against IMGT/GENE-DB human TR gene sequences. The TCRdist pipeline was used in a later analysis to assign CDR3 sequences and most-parsimonious VDJ recombination scenarios. In a later analysis, every TCR beta chain was defined by the combination of its CDR3 amino acid sequence and its V-gene family, and reads without a unique V-gene family were dropped. In a later analysis, a few hundred highly shared, low-generation-probability nucleotide sequences were removed to address suspected cross-contamination and a sequencing artifact. A later analysis calculated a clonal expansion index for each public chain from normalized within-repertoire ranks of inferred template counts. A later analysis computed generation probabilities with a VDJ recombination model fitted to out-of-frame rearrangements, and checked the results against IGoR. In a later analysis, TCR-TCR, TCR-HLA and TCR-CMV co-occurrence was scored with hypergeometric tests, and a repertoire-size bias correction was applied to TCR pairs. A later analysis estimated false discovery rates by permuting HLA or CMV assignments 20 times. In a later analysis, co-occurring TCRs were grouped using DBSCAN, with TCRdist sequence similarity added in when clustering inside HLA-allele-positive subsets. Co-occurrence clustering excluded repertoires with fewer than 30,000 or more than 120,000 public chains, plus five with anomalous nucleotide sharing. Not all clones reach the TCRdb copy of this immuneACCESS table, which keeps in-frame sequences only. Checked studies attribute under half of the gap to unresolved V genes and leave the rest unexplained. The V and J calls and clone size are taken from that table; D and trimming were inferred from the DNA. The sample profile shows around 120,000 clones; roughly 80% of them were found once. Clones ranked in the top ten supply about 10% of the sample.

The receptor was isolated from a female donor in good health and CMV-seropositive. The sequence joins TRBV5-1 to TRBJ1-2, with 9 bases matching TRBD1. The sample comprised PBMCs. The CDR3 reads CASSSDRGVRGYTF. The nucleotide sequence reads TGCGCCAGCAGCTCGGACAGGGGCGTGAGGGGCTACACCTTC.